Presented here are 5 T cell receptor beta chains from one specimen sequenced in a study of blood T cell repertoires in COVID-19. The assay was immunoSEQ multiplex PCR, and TCRdb's table has in-frame clones only and misses some. The table has about 75,000 clones, around 89% seen once. The specimen was peripheral blood. These receptors were taken from a woman in her seventies with acute or convalescent COVID-19.

The rearrangement links TRBV28 to TRBJ2-3; the D gene is possibly TRBD2 (7 bases). This CDR3 has 15 residues. V shed 8 bases and J shed 1 base, with 16 bases lying between them. Germline CDR1 MDHEN, CDR2 SYDVKM. This CDR3 is CASERGASGTDTQYF. CDR3 in DNA: TGTGCCAGCGAACGGGGGGCATCCGGCACAGATACGCAGTATTTT.

This chain joins TRBV5-1 and TRBJ1-2; a possible D gene is TRBD1 (5 bases). V shed 2 bases and J shed 7 bases, with 12 bases lying between them. The CDR3 extends over 13 amino acids. CDR1 and CDR2 (germline): SGHRS, YFSETQ. CDR3 sequence (DNA): TGCGCCAGCAGCTTACAGGTCAGGCGTGGCTACACCTTC. It specifies CASSLQVRRGYTF.

This chain links TRBV9 with TRBJ2-3; 7 nucleotides align to TRBD2. CDR3 size: 16 residues. The trim removed 0 bases at V and 4 bases at J, leaving 8 bases unmatched. Germline loops: CDR1 SGDLS, CDR2 YYNGEE. In DNA, the CDR3 is TGTGCCAGCAGCGTAGTGGGGGGAGGGCCGTCAGATACGCAGTATTTT. The encoded protein is CASSVVGGGPSDTQYF.

V usage is TRBV6-5 and J usage is TRBJ1-1; tentatively, D is TRBD1 (5 bases). V gave up 2 bases and J gave up 11 bases, with 9 bases separating them. Germline lookup yields CDR1 MNHEY and CDR2 SVGAGI. The CDR3 has 11 residues. CDR3 nucleotide sequence: TGTGCCAGCAGTTACGGGGGGAGCGCTTTCTTT. Protein product: CASSYGGSAFF.

CDR3 amino acids: CASRQRETQYF. The DNA for the CDR3 is TGTGCCAGCCGACAGAGAGAGACCCAGTACTTC. The rearrangement joins TRBV25-1 to TRBJ2-5, with D perhaps matching TRBD1 (5 bases). Germline lookup yields CDR1 MGHDK and CDR2 SYGVNS. This CDR3 has 11 residues. The germline V and J ends were trimmed by 8 bases and 4 bases, with 8 bases remaining between them.